This TCR beta chain derives from a study of long-term antiretroviral therapy in people with HIV. CDR1 and CDR2 (germline): GTSNPN, SVGIG (reference sequence). V gave up 5 bases and J gave up 8 bases, with 15 bases separating them. The CDR3 spans 12 residues. This clone was detected a few times. What it binds is unknown. At the survey level, the v3.0 immunoSEQ assay was run. Researchers set sequencing to target 40,000-50,000 T-cell genomes per sample. Sequencing was performed with immunoSEQ multiplex PCR; in TCRdb, only in-frame clones are kept and a portion is missing. The table lists about 20,000 clones, around 82% of them singletons, with about 10% in the top ten. Notes on the study in general: Repertoires with HIV possessed tighter CDR3 length spans than those of controls. Clones showing expansion before ART dominated the repertoire at all time points.

The input for sequencing was unsorted PBMCs, taken 2.3 to 2.5 years after starting antiretroviral therapy. This sequence was found in a man aged 40-49 years with HIV. The chain links TRBV30 to TRBJ1-2, with no clear D. CDR3 loop: CAWASFLEGYTF. The CDR3 region has the DNA TGTGCCTGGGCTTCTTTCTTGGAAGGCTACACCTTC.